This T cell receptor (beta chain) was retrieved from a study of T-cell memory formation after mild COVID-19 (dated by TCRdb to 2020 to 2022). Broadly, across the study: TCR sequence clusters from the two donors were largely donor specific. Longitudinal TCRalpha and TCRbeta repertoire sequencing tracked T-cell clones expanding and contracting after mild COVID-19 in a couple of donors. The cohort was made up of two young adult volunteers, one female and one male, who were previously healthy. Overall results and qualifications from the work: Clones that contracted from day 15 to 85 showed balanced CD4/CD8 phenotypes, whereas a second wave of clones that expanded from day 15 to 37 leaned towards CD4+. Whether the second-wave clones peaking on day 37 were SARS-CoV-2 specific was not confirmed. Contracting CD4+ clones were located mainly in the CM and EM memory subsets, whereas CD8+ clones were found to be enriched in EMRA. Some responding clones were detected in pre-infection memory, which suggested that pre-existing cross-reactive memory T cells had joined the SARS-CoV-2 response. Only two mild cases were covered by the study, and larger cohorts that include severe cases with pre-infection samples were considered necessary.

TCRdb names Illumina NovaSeq 6000 as the instrument used. cDNA libraries for TCRalpha and TCRbeta were prepared by 5'RACE using constant-segment primers, with sample barcodes and unique molecular identifiers added. Trizol reagent was used to extract RNA from every sample. Libraries were amplified in two PCR steps, with a second sample barcode and Illumina TruSeq adapters added in the second step. Sequencing of the libraries was done on an Illumina NovaSeq, producing 2 x 150 bp paired-end reads. From the authors' description of their analysis: Demultiplexing of reads and collapsing into UMI-guided consensus sequences were performed with migec v1.2.7. Using mixcr v2.1.11, the UMI consensuses were aligned to TRA and TRB V and J templates and assembled into clonotypes. A clonotype was counted as expanded or contracted only when both edgeR and NoisET called the clonotype significant, with the noise models trained on biological replicates. For edgeR calls, a false discovery rate-adjusted p below 0.01 and a log2 fold-change threshold of 1 were applied. As an exploratory analysis of dynamics, PCA with hierarchical clustering was applied to max-normalized trajectories of the 1000 most abundant clonotypes. Separately sequenced CD4+ and CD8+ repertoires were used to assign a CD4 or CD8 phenotype to each responding clone. In-frame beta chains were kept once TCRdb had trimmed the public reads at Q25 with fastp and called clones with MiXCR. Every distinct CDR3 protein forms one entry, paired with its most common genes and DNA. TCRdb, not the original authors, processed these V and J calls. For this sample there are 150,000 to 200,000 distinct CDR3 sequences; 20% to 25% appear just once. The ten most abundant clones make up 23% of the sample.

Ficoll-Paque density gradient centrifugation was used to isolate PBMCs. To note about this clonotype: Its antigen remains unidentified. Within one base of it there is no much larger clone, and no base qualities were kept.

Taken from cysteine to phenylalanine, the CDR3 has 16 residues. CDR3 DNA is the only sequence kept; it has 48 bases, read in frame from the first base. CDR1 and CDR2 were assigned from the germline V gene (reference sequence) as DFQATT and SNEGSKA. V ends up 1 base short and J 1 base short, with an unmatched junction base count of 7. The sample taken for sequencing was PBMCs or a T cell subset sorted from them (not recorded which). The chain is encoded by TRBV20-1 joined to TRBJ2-3; the junction holds 8 bases that match TRBD2. The sequence came from an adult woman who had mild COVID-19 (a few samples of this study predate the infection). The sample titles of this study are shuffled in the database, so cell type and time point are left out; the donor was told from shared clones. The bases are TGCAGTGCTAGAGGGCTAGCGGGTGGTGGCACAGATACGCAGTATTTT. Protein translation: CSARGLAGGGTDTQYF.